The 12 T cell receptor beta chains listed next were all sequenced from one sample in a study of T cell responses to AZD1222 COVID-19 vaccine. Clones were sequenced by immunoSEQ multiplex PCR, and TCRdb holds only the in-frame ones, with some missing. This sample has over 150,000 clones, with 88% found just once. The sample here was peripheral blood, taken on day 0 of AZD1222 vaccination. The receptors stem from an adult in good health.

CDR3: CASSEGSGGRPQHF. For the CDR3, the DNA is TGTGCCAGCAGTGAGGGTTCAGGGGGCCGGCCCCAGCATTTT. The V gene is TRBV2, the J gene TRBJ1-5; TRBD1 matches 8 bases. The CDR3 is 14 residues long. Germline assignment: CDR1 SNHLY and CDR2 FYNNEI. J lost 9 bases, V lost 3 bases, and 7 bases had no gene match. Drawing the rest from reference TRBV2 and TRBJ1-5, the complete variable domain is EPEVTQTPSHQVTQMGQEVILRCVPISNHLYFYWYRQILGQKVEFLVSFYNNEISEKSEIFDDQFSVERPDGSNFTLKIRSTKLEDSAMYFCASSEGSGGRPQHFGDGTRLSIL.

J is TRBJ2-5 and V is TRBV28; 11 positions agree with TRBD2. The germline CDR1 and CDR2 sequences are MDHEN and SYDVKM. This CDR3 comprises 17 residues. Unmatched junction bases numbered 13, after V lost 6 bases and J lost 4 bases. The CDR3 DNA reads as TGTGCCAGCAGCTCATATAGCGGGGGGGCTGCGGGAGAGACCCAGTACTTC. Amino acid sequence: CASSSYSGGAAGETQYF.

The J gene is TRBJ2-7, the V gene TRBV18; 12 bases agree with TRBD2. The J segment lost 2 bases and the V segment lost 5 bases, leaving 7 bases of the junction unmatched. The CDR3 contains 16 residues. CDR1 is KGHSH and CDR2 is LQKENI in the germline V gene. The DNA for the CDR3 is TGTGCCAGCTCATCTAAAGGACTAGCGGGACCCTACGAGCAGTACTTC. The encoded protein is CASSSKGLAGPYEQYF.

The chain is built from TRBV27 and TRBJ2-1, with TRBD2 identical over 10 bases. V trimming: 10 bases; J trimming: 9 bases; junction bases outside the gene matches: 12. Germline lookup yields CDR1 MNHEY and CDR2 SMNVEV (reference sequence). The CDR3 runs 14 residues. For the CDR3, the DNA is TGTGCCATCTACCTAGCGGGAGTTATGTGTGAGCAGTTCTTC. It encodes CAIYLAGVMCEQFF.

The gene calls are TRBV18 and TRBJ1-3; D remains ambiguous. The CDR3 totals 16 residues. The germline CDR1 and CDR2 sequences are KGHSH and LQKENI. V lost 3 bases and J 0 bases, leaving 12 bases between the germline ends. The CDR3 bases are TGTGCCAGCTCACCGAGTCCAAATCACTCTGGAAACACCATATATTTT. This translates into CASSPSPNHSGNTIYF.

This clone was detected once. This chain uses TRBV30 with TRBJ1-2; tentatively, D is TRBD1 (5 bases). The CDR3 is 12 amino acids. In germline, CDR1 is GTSNPN, CDR2 SVGIG (reference sequence). Trimming cost V 2 bases and J 4 bases, with 8 bases left between them. The CDR3 reads CAWSSGSYGYTF. In nucleotides, the CDR3 is TGTGCCTGGAGTTCAGGGAGCTATGGCTACACCTTC.

The chain is built from TRBV5-1 and TRBJ2-2; D may be TRBD1 or TRBD2 (5 bases each). Trimming stripped 7 bases from V and 1 base from J, with 14 bases between. This CDR3 region has 15 residues. Per the germline V gene, CDR1 is SGHRS and CDR2 is YFSETQ. CDR3 in amino acids: CASPWWGMNTGELFF. The CDR3 coding sequence is TGCGCCAGCCCCTGGTGGGGGATGAACACCGGGGAGCTGTTTTTT.

The rearrangement links TRBV30 to TRBJ1-6; no definite D call. There are 11 residues in the CDR3. Trimming left V 2 bases short and J 8 bases short, with 4 bases between. Germline values: CDR1 GTSNPN, CDR2 SVGIG (reference sequence). The CDR3 nucleotides read TGTGCCTGGAGTCGGGATTCACCCCTCCACTTT. Translating it yields CAWSRDSPLHF.

The chain couples TRBV5-1 to TRBJ1-1; weak D call: TRBD1 (6 bases). V gave up 2 bases and J gave up 8 bases, with 7 bases separating them. CDR3 length: 11 amino acids. Germline V gives CDR1 SGHRS, CDR2 YFSETQ. This CDR3 reads CASSLGQEAFF. The CDR3 DNA reads TGCGCCAGCAGCTTAGGACAGGAAGCTTTCTTT.

J is TRBJ1-5 and V is TRBV11-2; no clear D. This CDR3 spans 14 amino acids. Trimming took 5 bases from V and 4 from J, leaving 12 bases between them. The germline V gene encodes CDR1 SGHAT and CDR2 FQNNGV. The CDR3 sequence is CASSPDAYNQPQHF. CDR3 coding DNA: TGTGCCAGCAGCCCCGATGCTTATAATCAGCCCCAGCATTTT.

The CDR3 region is CASSEANRDRGLKLDTQYF. The CDR3, as DNA: TGTGCCAGCAGTGAAGCAAACCGGGACAGGGGGCTGAAGTTAGATACGCAGTATTTT. The chain joins TRBV2 to TRBJ2-3; 12 bases are a match to TRBD1. Germline CDR1 is SNHLY and CDR2 is FYNNEI. There are 19 residues in the CDR3. The V gene end was trimmed by 0 bases and the J gene end by 5 bases; junction bases not matched to a gene: 12.

The J gene is TRBJ2-2, the V gene TRBV9; weak D call: TRBD1 (5 bases). Germline lookup yields CDR1 SGDLS and CDR2 YYNGEE. Trimming pared 4 bases from V and 0 bases from J, leaving 13 bases between. The CDR3 is 16 residues long. The CDR3 DNA reads TGTGCCAGCAGCCCAGAGGACATTACGAACACCGGGGAGCTGTTTTTT. This encodes CASSPEDITNTGELFF.